The 10 T cell receptor beta chains in this list originate from one sample, sequenced in a study of beta chain features in type 1 diabetes. No cognate antigen is known for these TCRs. Of the isolated RNA, all was reverse transcribed, and so the sequenced material was expressed TCRB transcripts. Using immunoSEQ multiplex PCR, the repertoire was profiled, and TCRdb retains in-frame clones only, with some absent. The sample lists 250,000 to 350,000 clones, over 12% occurring once. Study-level results: Shortening of TCRB CDR3s, moderate but significant, appeared in all four CD4+ subsets of Type 1 diabetes patients.

The sequenced sample was naive CD4+ T cells from blood. The receptors were sampled from a man younger than 30 with type 1 diabetes.

The chain employs TRBV5-4 and TRBJ1-5; the D is unclear. Germline CDR1 SGHNT, CDR2 YYREEE (reference sequence). V dropped 0 bases and J dropped 0 bases, with 7 bases sitting between them. This CDR3 spans 15 amino acids. Here the CDR3 reads CASSLAGYSNQPQHF. In nucleotides, the CDR3 is TGTGCCAGCAGCTTGGCAGGTTATAGCAATCAGCCCCAGCATTTT.

This clone was detected a few times. The rearrangement uses TRBV28 and TRBJ2-7; D perhaps matches TRBD1 (6 bases). This CDR3 region has 14 residues. The ends were cut back, 4 bases at V and 3 bases at J, with 13 bases in the middle. Per the germline V gene, CDR1 is MDHEN and CDR2 is SYDVKM. CDR3 sequence: CASSSAGALYEQYF. CDR3 nucleotide sequence: TGTGCCAGCAGTTCCGCAGGGGCCCTCTACGAGCAGTACTTC.

This clone was detected a few times. The gene calls are TRBV12-5 and TRBJ2-1, with D perhaps matching TRBD2 (6 bases). V was clipped by 5 bases and J by 5 bases, with 10 bases between them. Germline-derived CDR1 and CDR2 are LGHNT and FRNRAP. The CDR3 contains 13 residues. CDR3 sequence (DNA): TGTGCTAGTGGTCGATCGGGGGACAATGAGCAGTTCTTC. Protein product: CASGRSGDNEQFF.

The chain is built from TRBV27 and TRBJ1-6, with a weak D call TRBD1 (6 bases). There are 16 residues in the CDR3. The V end was cut by 4 bases, the J end by 10 bases, with 20 bases between. Germline values: CDR1 MNHEY, CDR2 SMNVEV (reference sequence). The CDR3 DNA reads TGTGCCAGCAGTTCCCCCCTAACAGGGTATCGCTCACCCCTCCACTTT. Protein: CASSSPLTGYRSPLHF.

The V and J genes are TRBV11-2 and TRBJ2-1; D not certain. Germline CDR1 and CDR2: SGHAT and FQNNGV. The CDR3 is 13 residues long. The V end lost 1 base, the J end lost 5 bases, and 6 bases lay between the germline ends. CDR3 sequence (DNA): TGTGCCAGCAGCTTAGCTCGGGACAATGAGCAGTTCTTC. Translated, it gives CASSLARDNEQFF.

V and J are TRBV19 and TRBJ1-2, with a possible D match to TRBD1 (5 bases). The V gene's germline CDR1 is LNHDA and CDR2 SQIVND (reference sequence). The CDR3 runs to 16 residues. V lost 7 bases to trimming and J lost 0 bases, with 18 bases between them. The CDR3 is CASIRNGGLTNYGYTF. CDR3 in DNA: TGTGCCAGTATCCGTAACGGGGGGTTGACTAACTATGGCTACACCTTC.

This clone showed up just a few times. This rearrangement joins TRBV30 to TRBJ2-5, with 7 bases matching TRBD2. Trimming at V came to 0 bases and at J to 0 bases, leaving 4 bases not matched to a gene. CDR1 is GTSNPN, CDR2 SVGIG, per germline (reference sequence). The CDR3 spans 15 residues. This CDR3 is CAWSVLGGYQETQYF. For the CDR3, the DNA is TGTGCCTGGAGTGTACTGGGGGGGTACCAAGAGACCCAGTACTTC. Based on the CDR3 plus reference TRBV30 and TRBJ2-5, the full variable domain is SQTIHQWPATLVQPVGSPLSLECTVEGTSNPNLYWYRQAAGRGLQLLFYSVGIGQISSEVPQNLSASRPQDRQFILSSKKLLLSDSGFYLCAWSVLGGYQETQYFGPGTRLLVL.

This clone was picked up a small number of times. The chain recombines TRBV19 with TRBJ1-2, with TRBD1 identical over 7 bases. The germline gives CDR1 LNHDA, CDR2 SQIVND (reference sequence). V trimming: 2 bases; J trimming: 4 bases; junction bases outside the gene matches: 7. The CDR3 contains 15 residues. DNA for the CDR3: TGTGCCAGTAGTATACTGACAGGGATCCTCTATGGCTACACCTTC. Amino acid sequence: CASSILTGILYGYTF.

This clone was picked up a small number of times. The rearrangement links TRBV5-6 to TRBJ2-7, with 7 bases lining up with TRBD1. Looked up from germline, CDR1 is SGHDT and CDR2 is YYEEEE. There are 14 residues in the CDR3. After removal of 6 bases from V and 9 bases from J, the junction contained 15 bases not matched to a gene. The CDR3 nucleotides are TGTGCCAGCACCAACGCGGACAGGATTAGTTGGCAGTACTTC. Translation gives CASTNADRISWQYF.

This clone has a handful of counts. The rearrangement links TRBV7-9 to TRBJ2-1; D is undetermined. The CDR3 is 15 amino acids. Germline CDR1 reads SEHNR; CDR2 reads FQNEAQ (reference sequence). With 5 bases removed from V and 0 bases from J, the gap between germline ends came to 11 bases. The CDR3 here is CASSPSVSSYNEQFF. CDR3 nucleotides: TGTGCCAGCAGCCCCTCAGTCAGCTCCTACAATGAGCAGTTCTTC.